The table lists the clone carrying this T cell receptor beta chain with a few counts. Trimming removed 4 bases at V and 0 bases at J, with 16 bases between. CDR3 length: 17 residues. The V gene's germline CDR1 is MNHEY and CDR2 SVGAGI. TCRdb re-called the 5' RACE reads with MiXCR, one entry per CDR3 protein. This sample has about 200,000 distinct CDR3 sequences, with 9.5% to 10% found just once. The data are from a study of T-cell memory formation after mild COVID-19. This chain connects TRBV6-5 to TRBJ1-3; the D is unclear. The sequenced sample was PBMCs or a T cell subset sorted from them (not recorded which). The source is a man between 18 and 35 years old who had mild COVID-19 (a few samples of this study predate the infection). Cell type and time point are not known. The CDR3 region has the DNA TGTGCCAGCAGTTGGGCGGATGGACCTAGCTCTGGAAACACCATATATTTT. As protein: CASSWADGPSSGNTIYF.